This TCR beta chain was documented in a study of blood T cell repertoires in COVID-19. Study summary: Both acute and convalescent COVID-19 samples were obtained from the United States, Italy and Spain. PBMCs, B-cell-depleted T cells, or T cells were the source of the cDNA or gDNA that made up the material.

Authors' processing steps: Reference gene primer amplification in the assay estimated nucleated cell counts. TCRdb keeps only in-frame clones here, not all; method: immunoSEQ multiplex PCR. The D gene and trimming were derived from the DNA, and the V and J assignments and clone size from that table. The sample yields around 120,000 clones, about nine tenths seen once. CDR3 length: 13 amino acids. Germline assignment: CDR1 MNHNY and CDR2 SVGAGI (reference sequence). The V end was cut by 5 bases, the J end by 4 bases, with 9 bases between. This receptor was identified in a man aged 50 to 59 with active COVID-19. Sequencing was performed on peripheral blood. The chain joins TRBV6-6 to TRBJ2-1; no clear D. The CDR3 protein is CASSTTQYNEQFF. The CDR3 DNA reads as TGTGCCAGCAGTACCACACAATACAATGAGCAGTTCTTC.